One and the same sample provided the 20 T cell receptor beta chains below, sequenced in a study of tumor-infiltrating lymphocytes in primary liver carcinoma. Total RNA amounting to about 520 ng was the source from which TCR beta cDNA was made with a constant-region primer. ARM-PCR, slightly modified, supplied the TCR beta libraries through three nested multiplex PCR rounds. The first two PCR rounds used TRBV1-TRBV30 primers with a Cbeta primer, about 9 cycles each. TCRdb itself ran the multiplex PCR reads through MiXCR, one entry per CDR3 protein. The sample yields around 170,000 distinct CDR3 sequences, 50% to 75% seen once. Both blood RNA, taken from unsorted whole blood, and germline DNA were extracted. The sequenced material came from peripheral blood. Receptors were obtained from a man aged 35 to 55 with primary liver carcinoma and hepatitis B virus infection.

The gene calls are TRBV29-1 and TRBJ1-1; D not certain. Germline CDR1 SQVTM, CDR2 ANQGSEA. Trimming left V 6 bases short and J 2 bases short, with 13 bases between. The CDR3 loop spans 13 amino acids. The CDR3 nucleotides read TGCAGCGTGAGGCTGGGTCCTAACACTGAAGCTTTCTTT. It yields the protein CSVRLGPNTEAFF.

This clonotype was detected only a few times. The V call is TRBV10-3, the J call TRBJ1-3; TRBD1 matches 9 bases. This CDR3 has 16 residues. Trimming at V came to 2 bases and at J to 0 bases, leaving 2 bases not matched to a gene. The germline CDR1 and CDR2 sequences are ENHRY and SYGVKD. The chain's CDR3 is CAISEPDRGSGNTIYF. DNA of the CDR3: TGTGCCATCAGTGAGCCGGACAGGGGCTCTGGAAACACCATATATTTT.

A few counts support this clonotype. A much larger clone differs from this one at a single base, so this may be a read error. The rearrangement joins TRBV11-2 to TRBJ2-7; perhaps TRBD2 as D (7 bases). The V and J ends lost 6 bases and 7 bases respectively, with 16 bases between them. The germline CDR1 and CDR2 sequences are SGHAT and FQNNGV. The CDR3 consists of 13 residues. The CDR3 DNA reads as TGTGCCAGCAGGGGGAGGGGGGTAGAAGAGCAGTACTTC. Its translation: CASRGRGVEEQYF.

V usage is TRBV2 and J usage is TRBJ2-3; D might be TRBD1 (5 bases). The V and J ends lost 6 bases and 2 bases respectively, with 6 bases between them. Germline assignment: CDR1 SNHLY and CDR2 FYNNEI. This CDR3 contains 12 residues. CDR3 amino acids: CASRGDTDTQYF. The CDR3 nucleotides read TGTGCCAGCAGAGGGGACACAGATACGCAGTATTTT.

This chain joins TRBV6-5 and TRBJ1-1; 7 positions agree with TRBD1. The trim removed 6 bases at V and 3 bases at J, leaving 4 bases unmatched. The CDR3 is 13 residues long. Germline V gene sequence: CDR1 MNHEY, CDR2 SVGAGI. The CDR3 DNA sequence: TGTGCCAGCAGGGGACAGTCGGACACTGAAGCTTTCTTT. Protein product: CASRGQSDTEAFF.

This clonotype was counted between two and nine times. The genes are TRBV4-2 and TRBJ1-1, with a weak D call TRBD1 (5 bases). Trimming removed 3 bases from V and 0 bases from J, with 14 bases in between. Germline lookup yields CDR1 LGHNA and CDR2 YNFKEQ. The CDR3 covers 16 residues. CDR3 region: CASSQSWAGLNTEAFF. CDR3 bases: TGTGCCAGCAGCCAGAGTTGGGCGGGACTGAACACTGAAGCTTTCTTT.

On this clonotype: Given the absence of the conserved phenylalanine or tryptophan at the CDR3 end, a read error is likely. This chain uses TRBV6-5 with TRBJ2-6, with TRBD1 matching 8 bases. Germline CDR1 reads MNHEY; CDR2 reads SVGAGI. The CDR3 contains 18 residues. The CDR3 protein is CASSLWTGMKAGANVLTS. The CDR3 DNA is TGTGCTAGCAGTCTTTGGACAGGGATGAAAGCTGGGGCCAACGTCCTGACTTCC.

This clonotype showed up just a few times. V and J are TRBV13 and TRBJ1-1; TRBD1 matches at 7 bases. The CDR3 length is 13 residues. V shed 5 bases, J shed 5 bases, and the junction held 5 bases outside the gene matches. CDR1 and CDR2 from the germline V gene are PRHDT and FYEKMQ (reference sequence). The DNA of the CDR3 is TGTGCCAGCAGCCCCGACAGGGATACTGAAGCTTTCTTT. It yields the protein CASSPDRDTEAFF.

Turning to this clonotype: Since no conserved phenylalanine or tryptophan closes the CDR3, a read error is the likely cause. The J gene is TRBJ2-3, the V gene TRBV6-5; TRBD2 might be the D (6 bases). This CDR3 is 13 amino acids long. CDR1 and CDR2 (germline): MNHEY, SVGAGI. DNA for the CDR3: TGTACCAGCAGTTACTCGGGGGAAGATATGCAGTATTTA. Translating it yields CTSSYSGEDMQYL.

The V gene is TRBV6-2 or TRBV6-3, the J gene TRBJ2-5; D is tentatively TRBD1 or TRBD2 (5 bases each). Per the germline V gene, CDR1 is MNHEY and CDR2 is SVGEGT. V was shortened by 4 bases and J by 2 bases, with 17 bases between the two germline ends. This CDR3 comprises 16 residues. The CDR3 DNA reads TGTGCCAGCAGTTCATGGGACCCTGGCCTTCAAGAGACCCAGTACTTC. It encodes CASSSWDPGLQETQYF.

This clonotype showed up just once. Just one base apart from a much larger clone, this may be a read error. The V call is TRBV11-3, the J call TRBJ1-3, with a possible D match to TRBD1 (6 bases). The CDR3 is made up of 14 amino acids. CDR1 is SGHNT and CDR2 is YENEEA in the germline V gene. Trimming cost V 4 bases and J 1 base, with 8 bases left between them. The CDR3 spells CASSSGTSGNTIYF. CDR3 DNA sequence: TGTGCCAGCAGCTCAGGGACATCTGGAAACACCATATATTTT.

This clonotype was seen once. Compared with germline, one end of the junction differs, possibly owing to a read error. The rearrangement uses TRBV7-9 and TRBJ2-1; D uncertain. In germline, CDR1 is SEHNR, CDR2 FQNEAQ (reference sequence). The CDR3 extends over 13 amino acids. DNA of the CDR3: TGTGCCAGCAGCTTAGGACTTAACAATGAGCACTTCTTC. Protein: CASSLGLNNEHFF. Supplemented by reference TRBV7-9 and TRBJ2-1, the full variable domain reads DTGVSQNPRHKITKRGQNVTFRCDPISEHNRLYWYRQTLGQGPEFLTYFQNEAQLEKSRLLSDRFSAERPKGSFSTLEIQRTEQGDSAMYLCASSLGLNNEHFFGPGTRLTVL.

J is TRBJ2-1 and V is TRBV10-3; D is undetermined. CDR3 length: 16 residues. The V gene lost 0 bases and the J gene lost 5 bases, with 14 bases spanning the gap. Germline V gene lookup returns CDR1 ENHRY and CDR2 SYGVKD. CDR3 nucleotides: TGTGCCATCAGTGAGTCGGAAGGGCTTAGGGACAATGAGCAGTTCTTC. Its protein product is CAISESEGLRDNEQFF.

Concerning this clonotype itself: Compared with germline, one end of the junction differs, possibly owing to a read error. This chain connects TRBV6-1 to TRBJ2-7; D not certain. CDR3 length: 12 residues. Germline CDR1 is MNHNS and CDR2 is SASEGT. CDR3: CVSSEAYTTGYF. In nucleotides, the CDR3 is TGTGTCAGCAGTGAAGCATACACGACGGGGTACTTC.

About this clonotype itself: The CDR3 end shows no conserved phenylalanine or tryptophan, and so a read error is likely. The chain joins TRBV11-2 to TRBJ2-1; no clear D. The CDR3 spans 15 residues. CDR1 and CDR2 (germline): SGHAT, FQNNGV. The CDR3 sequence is CTSSTTLSSYNEQFS. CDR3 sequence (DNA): TGTACCAGCAGCACGACTTTGAGCTCCTACAATGAGCAGTTCTCC.

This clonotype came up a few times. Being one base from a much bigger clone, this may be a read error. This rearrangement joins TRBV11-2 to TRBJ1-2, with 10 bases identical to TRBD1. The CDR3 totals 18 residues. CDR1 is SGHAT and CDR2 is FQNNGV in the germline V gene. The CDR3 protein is CASSARPSGTGVNHGYTF. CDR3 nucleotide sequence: TGTGCCAGCAGCGCCCGACCTTCCGGGACAGGGGTTAACCATGGCTACACCTTC.

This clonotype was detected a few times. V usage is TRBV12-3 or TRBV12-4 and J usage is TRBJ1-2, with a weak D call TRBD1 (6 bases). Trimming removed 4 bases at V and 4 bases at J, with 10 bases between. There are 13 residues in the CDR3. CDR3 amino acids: CASSYRVSYGYTF. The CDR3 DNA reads TGTGCCAGCAGTTACAGGGTTTCCTATGGCTACACCTTC.

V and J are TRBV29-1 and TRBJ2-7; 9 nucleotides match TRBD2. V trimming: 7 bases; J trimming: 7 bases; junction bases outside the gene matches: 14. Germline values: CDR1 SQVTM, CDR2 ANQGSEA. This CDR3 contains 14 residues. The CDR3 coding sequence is TGCAGCGCATCCGGGACTAGCTGGATGGTAGAGCAGTACTTC. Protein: CSASGTSWMVEQYF.

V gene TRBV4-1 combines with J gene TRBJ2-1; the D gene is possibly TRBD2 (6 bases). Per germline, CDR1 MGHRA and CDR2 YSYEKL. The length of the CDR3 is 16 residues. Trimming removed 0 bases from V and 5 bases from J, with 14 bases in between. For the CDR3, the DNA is TGCGCCAGCAGCCAAGAACCGGGACTGAATAACAATGAGCAGTTCTTC. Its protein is CASSQEPGLNNNEQFF.

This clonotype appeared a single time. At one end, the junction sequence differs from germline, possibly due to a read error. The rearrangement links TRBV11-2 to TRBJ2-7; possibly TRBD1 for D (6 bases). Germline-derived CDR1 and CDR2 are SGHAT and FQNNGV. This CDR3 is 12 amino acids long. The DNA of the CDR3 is TGCGCCAACAGCCCCCGAGGACAGGAGCAGTACTTC. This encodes CANSPRGQEQYF.